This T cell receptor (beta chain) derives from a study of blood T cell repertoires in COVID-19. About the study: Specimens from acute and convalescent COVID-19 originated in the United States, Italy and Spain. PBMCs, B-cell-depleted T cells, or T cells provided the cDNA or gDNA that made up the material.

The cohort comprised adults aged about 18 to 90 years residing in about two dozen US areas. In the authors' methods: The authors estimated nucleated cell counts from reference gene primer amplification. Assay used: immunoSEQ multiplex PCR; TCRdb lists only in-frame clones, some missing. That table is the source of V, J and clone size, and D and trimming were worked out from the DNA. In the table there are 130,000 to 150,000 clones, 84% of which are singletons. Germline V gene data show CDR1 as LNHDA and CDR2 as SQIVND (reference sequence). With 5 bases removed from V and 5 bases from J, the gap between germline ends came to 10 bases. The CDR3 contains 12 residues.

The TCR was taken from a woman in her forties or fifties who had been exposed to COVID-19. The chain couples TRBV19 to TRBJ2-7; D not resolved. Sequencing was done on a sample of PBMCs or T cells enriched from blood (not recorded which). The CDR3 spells CASSPSPHEQYF. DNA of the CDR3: TGTGCCAGTAGTCCCTCCCCCCACGAGCAGTACTTC.